What follows are 6 T cell receptor beta chains derived from one specimen sequenced in a study of CD8+ T cells in alopecia areata. As the sequencing template, cDNA was produced by extracting RNA and reverse transcribing it. The data were produced by immunoSEQ multiplex PCR, yet TCRdb's version contains in-frame clones alone and is incomplete. The sample has 200,000 to 250,000 clones, 50% to 70% seen once. Sequencing used CD4+ T cells sorted from blood, obtained at week 0. The receptors here all came from a human donor with alopecia areata.

A few counts support this clone. V is TRBV19 and J is TRBJ2-1, with 7 bases matching TRBD1. V was pared by 10 bases and J by 7 bases, with 13 bases of the junction left unmatched. The CDR3 spans 14 residues. Per germline, CDR1 LNHDA and CDR2 SQIVND (reference sequence). CDR3 residues: CATERQGGNNEQFF. The CDR3 DNA reads TGTGCCACCGAACGACAGGGTGGTAATAATGAGCAGTTCTTC. The full variable domain, in which reference TRBV19 and TRBJ2-1 provide the parts outside the CDR3, is DGGITQSPKYLFRKEGQNVTLSCEQNLNHDAMYWYRQDPGQGLRLIYYSQIVNDFQKGDIAEGYSVSREKKESFPLTVTSAQKNPTAFYLCATERQGGNNEQFFGPGTRLTVL.

This clone has only a few counts. The CDR3 sequence is CASSPLAGGPPYNEQFF. In DNA form, the CDR3 reads TGCGCCAGCAGCCCGCTAGCGGGGGGGCCTCCCTACAATGAGCAGTTCTTC. V and J are TRBV5-1 and TRBJ2-1; 12 nucleotides line up with TRBD2. V shed 4 bases and J 2 bases; nucleotides not matched to a gene: 7. CDR1 and CDR2 from the germline V gene are SGHRS and YFSETQ. CDR3 length: 17 amino acids.

In its sample, this clone was seen a few times. The chain has TRBV11-2 and TRBJ1-3; no definite D call. The V and J ends lost 5 bases and 0 bases respectively, with 11 bases between them. This CDR3 region has 15 residues. Germline CDR1 and CDR2: SGHAT and FQNNGV. This chain's CDR3 is CASSRDGSSGNTIYF. CDR3 nucleotides: TGTGCCAGCAGCCGAGACGGATCCTCTGGAAACACCATATATTTT.

The chain is built from TRBV5-1 and TRBJ1-1, with TRBD1 identical over 7 bases. The CDR3 is made up of 15 amino acids. Unmatched junction bases numbered 6, after V lost 4 bases and J lost 0 bases. The germline V gene encodes CDR1 SGHRS and CDR2 YFSETQ. The DNA for the CDR3 is TGCGCCAGCAGCACCGGACAGGCATTGAACACTGAAGCTTTCTTT. This gives the protein CASSTGQALNTEAFF. Full variable domain (rest looked up from reference TRBV5-1 and TRBJ1-1): KAGVTQTPRYLIKTRGQQVTLSCSPISGHRSVSWYQQTPGQGLQFLFEYFSETQRNKGNFPGRFSGRQFSNSRSEMNVSTLELGDSALYLCASSTGQALNTEAFFGQGTRLTVV.

This clone was observed a few times. The V gene is TRBV10-3, the J gene TRBJ1-2; D remains unclear. CDR1 is ENHRY and CDR2 is SYGVKD in the germline V gene. The CDR3 spans 16 residues. V was cut by 3 bases and J by 1 base, with 15 bases left in between. CDR3: CAISDQIGRLNYGYTF. CDR3 nucleotides: TGTGCCATCAGTGACCAGATCGGACGGCTTAACTATGGCTACACCTTC.

The chain links TRBV5-5 to TRBJ1-4; no definite D call. The germline V gene encodes CDR1 SGHKS and CDR2 YYEKEE (reference sequence). The CDR3 consists of 14 residues. Between the trimmed V and J ends, which lost 1 base and 7 bases, there was a span of 11 bases. The CDR3 DNA reads TGTGCCAGCAGCTTGTGGGTGACGGGTGAAAAACTGTTTTTT. Amino acids: CASSLWVTGEKLFF.